The rows below give T cell receptor beta chains drawn from one sample of a study of blood T cells in healthy people across ages. TCRdb used MiXCR to reprocess the 5' RACE reads, holding one entry per CDR3 protein. The top ten clones hold less than 20% of a sample with 450,000 to 700,000 distinct CDR3 sequences, 27% of them seen once. Sequencing used blood. These receptors all stem from a woman aged 70-85 years in good health. Each CDR3 is given with its conserved first and last residue. Fields, in order: V gene, D gene, J gene, clone size, CDR3 DNA, CDR3 protein. D genes are given only for firm matches. The size field is filled for only some rows; it gives once, few, many or a size class.

V gene: TRBV5-1; D gene: NA; J gene: TRBJ2-7; clone size: NA; CDR3 DNA: TGCGCCAGCAGCTCTGGCTTCTTAGTCGGTGGCGAGCAGTACTTC; CDR3 protein: CASSSGFLVGGEQYF
V gene: TRBV5-1; D gene: NA; J gene: TRBJ2-1; clone size: few; CDR3 DNA: TGCGCCAGCAGCTTGGTTTTAGGTCCCTCTGAGCAGTTCTTC; CDR3 protein: CASSLVLGPSEQFF
V gene: TRBV27; D gene: NA; J gene: TRBJ1-4; clone size: few; CDR3 DNA: TGTGCCAGCCAGAAACTCGCGGCCCCTTCTGAAAAACTGTTTTTT; CDR3 protein: CASQKLAAPSEKLFF
V gene: TRBV18; D gene: NA; J gene: TRBJ1-1; clone size: once; CDR3 DNA: TGTGCCAGCTCGGCAACGACCGGGGAGCTTGAAGCTTTCTTT; CDR3 protein: CASSATTGELEAFF
V gene: TRBV29-1; D gene: NA; J gene: TRBJ2-5; clone size: NA; CDR3 DNA: TGCAGCACCTCGAAACAGGGCCAAGAGACCCAGTACTTC; CDR3 protein: CSTSKQGQETQYF
V gene: TRBV5-1; D gene: TRBD2; J gene: TRBJ2-3; clone size: NA; CDR3 DNA: TGCGCCAGCAGCTTGGTAGCTAGCGGGGGTTCAGATACGCAGTATTTT; CDR3 protein: CASSLVASGGSDTQYF
V gene: TRBV12-3/TRBV12-4; D gene: TRBD1; J gene: TRBJ2-3; clone size: NA; CDR3 DNA: TGTGCCAGCAGTTTCGGGACAGGGGGCACAGATACGCAGTATTTT; CDR3 protein: CASSFGTGGTDTQYF
V gene: TRBV24-1; D gene: NA; J gene: TRBJ2-3; clone size: few; CDR3 DNA: TGTGCCACCAGTGATTTGAGAGCCAGTAGCACAGATACGCAGTATTTT; CDR3 protein: CATSDLRASSTDTQYF
V gene: TRBV4-3; D gene: TRBD1; J gene: TRBJ1-2; clone size: NA; CDR3 DNA: TGCGCCAGCAGCCGAACCGGGACAGATAACTATGGCTACACCTTC; CDR3 protein: CASSRTGTDNYGYTF
V gene: TRBV6-2/TRBV6-3; D gene: TRBD2; J gene: TRBJ2-7; clone size: NA; CDR3 DNA: TGTGCCAGCAGTAGGACTAGCGGGGACTACGAGCAGTACTTC; CDR3 protein: CASSRTSGDYEQYF
V gene: TRBV5-1; D gene: NA; J gene: TRBJ2-5; clone size: NA; CDR3 DNA: TGCGCCAGCAGCGCGGTACAACAAGAGACCCAGTACTTC; CDR3 protein: CASSAVQQETQYF
V gene: TRBV5-1; D gene: TRBD2; J gene: TRBJ2-3; clone size: NA; CDR3 DNA: TGCGCCAGCAGCAGACGGACTAGCGGGGGGGCAGATACGCAGTATTTT; CDR3 protein: CASSRRTSGGADTQYF
V gene: TRBV20-1; D gene: TRBD2; J gene: TRBJ2-3; clone size: NA; CDR3 DNA: TGCAGTGCCCCCGATAGGGGAGCGGGGGCCACAGATACGCAGTATTTT; CDR3 protein: CSAPDRGAGATDTQYF
V gene: TRBV7-2; D gene: NA; J gene: TRBJ2-1; clone size: NA; CDR3 DNA: TGTGCCAGCAGCCCGGACCAGTACAATGAGCAGTTCTTC; CDR3 protein: CASSPDQYNEQFF
V gene: TRBV29-1; D gene: NA; J gene: TRBJ2-1; clone size: few; CDR3 DNA: TGCAGCGCATTAACCAGGACGGTGTACAATGAACAGTTCTTC; CDR3 protein: CSALTRTVYNEQFF
V gene: TRBV3-1; D gene: NA; J gene: TRBJ1-5; clone size: few; CDR3 DNA: TGTGCCAGCAGCCACGGGGGGCGCGATCAGCCCCAGCATTTT; CDR3 protein: CASSHGGRDQPQHF
V gene: TRBV20-1; D gene: NA; J gene: TRBJ2-3; clone size: few; CDR3 DNA: TGCAGTGCTAGAGAGGGATTTAATATTGATACGCAGTATTTT; CDR3 protein: CSAREGFNIDTQYF
V gene: TRBV10-3; D gene: NA; J gene: TRBJ1-2; clone size: few; CDR3 DNA: TGTGCCATCATGCGGGGGGGCGCGACTGACTATGGCTACACCTTC; CDR3 protein: CAIMRGGATDYGYTF
V gene: TRBV7-9; D gene: NA; J gene: TRBJ2-5; clone size: many; CDR3 DNA: TGTGCCAGCAGCTCATCCCTAGGGAGGAAGATTGTGGAGACCCAGTACTTC; CDR3 protein: CASSSSLGRKIVETQYF
V gene: TRBV7-9; D gene: TRBD2; J gene: TRBJ2-1; clone size: NA; CDR3 DNA: TGTGCCAGCAGCCCTAGCGGGGGGGGTAACAATGAGCAGTTCTTC; CDR3 protein: CASSPSGGGNNEQFF
V gene: TRBV5-1; D gene: TRBD1; J gene: TRBJ1-4; clone size: few; CDR3 DNA: TGCGCCAGCAGCTTGTTGGGACAGGGCGATAATGAAAAACTGTTTTTT; CDR3 protein: CASSLLGQGDNEKLFF
V gene: TRBV14; D gene: TRBD2; J gene: TRBJ2-1; clone size: NA; CDR3 DNA: TGTGCCAGCAGCCAATTTTACGGGAGGGCCAATGAGCAGTTCTTC; CDR3 protein: CASSQFYGRANEQFF
V gene: TRBV7-2; D gene: TRBD1; J gene: TRBJ2-4; clone size: many; CDR3 DNA: TGTGCCAGCAGCCTCCCGGCCGGGCGCAGGGGGAACATTCAGTACTTC; CDR3 protein: CASSLPAGRRGNIQYF
V gene: TRBV7-6; D gene: TRBD2; J gene: TRBJ2-1; clone size: NA; CDR3 DNA: TGTGCCAGCAGCAGAGGGGTAGCGGGGGGCATCTCCTACAATGAGCAGTTCTTC; CDR3 protein: CASSRGVAGGISYNEQFF
V gene: TRBV11-3; D gene: TRBD2; J gene: TRBJ2-3; clone size: NA; CDR3 DNA: TGTGCCAGCAGCTTAAAGACTAGCGGTACAGATACGCAGTATTTT; CDR3 protein: CASSLKTSGTDTQYF
V gene: TRBV20-1; D gene: NA; J gene: TRBJ2-3; clone size: few; CDR3 DNA: TGCAGTGCTCGACTATTTAGCACAGATACGCAGTATTTT; CDR3 protein: CSARLFSTDTQYF
V gene: TRBV12-5; D gene: TRBD1; J gene: TRBJ1-2; clone size: NA; CDR3 DNA: TGTGCTAGTGGTTTGAGACAGGGGAATGGCTACACCTTC; CDR3 protein: CASGLRQGNGYTF
V gene: TRBV6-2/TRBV6-3; D gene: NA; J gene: TRBJ1-2; clone size: NA; CDR3 DNA: TGTGCCAGCAGTTACTCCACCTATGGCTACACCTTC; CDR3 protein: CASSYSTYGYTF